Listed below are T cell receptor beta chains from one sample, sequenced in a study of yellow fever vaccine responses in identical twins. From the RT-PCR reads, TCRdb called clonotypes with MiXCR, one entry per CDR3 protein. The data contain roughly 18,000 distinct CDR3 sequences, roughly two thirds of them singletons. This specimen consisted of T cells from blood (PBMCs), unsorted or a sorted subset (not recorded which), obtained before or after yellow fever vaccination (not recorded which). These receptors were taken from a woman under 30 who received the yellow fever vaccine. CDR3s include the opening cysteine and the closing phenylalanine or tryptophan. Each record gives: clone size, J gene, D gene, V gene, CDR3 DNA, CDR3 protein. The D gene is left open where the match is weak. Only part of the rows carry a size: once, few, many, or a class if the clone is expanded.

size: NA
J: TRBJ2-3
D: TRBD2
V: TRBV3-1
DNA: TGTGCCAGCAGCCAAGATTTCGGCGGGGGGGCGAGCACAGATACGCAGTATTTT
CDR3: CASSQDFGGGASTDTQYF

size: NA
J: TRBJ2-4
D: NA
V: TRBV7-2
DNA: TGTGCCAGCAGCCCCCGTGAACGTGGGATTCAGTACTTC
CDR3: CASSPRERGIQYF

size: NA
J: TRBJ1-1
D: NA
V: TRBV19
DNA: TGTGCCAGTAGTAGGGGGACGGTCCGGGGGACTGAAGCTTTCTTT
CDR3: CASSRGTVRGTEAFF

size: once
J: TRBJ2-2
D: NA
V: TRBV4-3
DNA: TGCGCCAGCAGCCTGGGACACGCGAACACCGGGGAGCTGTTTTTT
CDR3: CASSLGHANTGELFF

size: few
J: TRBJ1-5
D: TRBD1
V: TRBV24-1
DNA: TGTGCCGCCTCGACCGGGACAGGGGATCAGCCCCAGCATTTT
CDR3: CAASTGTGDQPQHF

size: NA
J: TRBJ2-3
D: TRBD2
V: TRBV13
DNA: TGTGCCAGCACCTACAGTAGCGGGGGGGCCGCAGATACGCAGTATTTT
CDR3: CASTYSSGGAADTQYF

size: once
J: TRBJ1-5
D: NA
V: TRBV5-5
DNA: TGTGCCAGCAGCTTGGAGACAAATCAGCCCCAGCATTTT
CDR3: CASSLETNQPQHF

size: NA
J: TRBJ2-3
D: TRBD2
V: TRBV11-2
DNA: TGTGCCAGCAGCCCGCGCCTCTCCCTGAGACTAGCGGGAGTTCGGGATACGCAGTATTTT
CDR3: CASSPRLSLRLAGVRDTQYF

size: NA
J: TRBJ2-5
D: NA
V: TRBV12-3/TRBV12-4
DNA: TGTGCCAGCAGTTTAGTCTTGGAGGGGGAGACCCAGTACTTC
CDR3: CASSLVLEGETQYF

size: NA
J: TRBJ2-1
D: NA
V: TRBV7-7
DNA: TGTGCCAGCAGCTTAGCGGCGGGGACCCCTACCAGTGAGCAGTTCTTC
CDR3: CASSLAAGTPTSEQFF

size: NA
J: TRBJ2-1
D: NA
V: TRBV12-3/TRBV12-4
DNA: TGTGCCAGCAGCCCTACACAGCGTTCTGGGAATGAGCAGTTCTTC
CDR3: CASSPTQRSGNEQFF

size: NA
J: TRBJ1-2
D: NA
V: TRBV5-5
DNA: TGTGCCAGCAGCTTAACCGTGGCTAACTATGGCTACACCTTC
CDR3: CASSLTVANYGYTF

size: NA
J: TRBJ2-1
D: TRBD2
V: TRBV12-3/TRBV12-4
DNA: TGTGCCAGCAGTTCCACTAGCGGAAGCTCCTACAATGAGCAGTTCTTC
CDR3: CASSSTSGSSYNEQFF

size: NA
J: TRBJ2-5
D: NA
V: TRBV7-7
DNA: TGTGCCAGCAGCTTACAGATCCAAGAGACCCAGTACTTC
CDR3: CASSLQIQETQYF

size: NA
J: TRBJ2-1
D: NA
V: TRBV14
DNA: TGTGCCAGCAGCCCCATAGGGGCGAATTACAATGAGCAGTTCTTC
CDR3: CASSPIGANYNEQFF

size: few
J: TRBJ2-1
D: TRBD2
V: TRBV9
DNA: TGTGCCAGCAGCCCCGCGGGACTAGCGATCCAGAATGAGCAGTTCTTC
CDR3: CASSPAGLAIQNEQFF

size: NA
J: TRBJ1-1
D: TRBD1
V: TRBV18
DNA: TGTGCCAGCTCACCAGCCGGGACAGGGCCTTCGGAAGCTTTCTTT
CDR3: CASSPAGTGPSEAFF

size: NA
J: TRBJ1-5
D: NA
V: TRBV3-1
DNA: TGTGCCAGCAGCCAAGGTCGCAAGAGCAATCAGCCCCAGCATTTT
CDR3: CASSQGRKSNQPQHF

size: NA
J: TRBJ2-2
D: NA
V: TRBV11-3
DNA: TGTGCCAGCAGCTTTGGGACCGCCGCCGGGGAGCTGTTTTTT
CDR3: CASSFGTAAGELFF

size: NA
J: TRBJ2-7
D: NA
V: TRBV7-9
DNA: TGTGCCAGCAGCACCCGTCAAACCTACGAGCAGTACTTC
CDR3: CASSTRQTYEQYF

size: NA
J: TRBJ1-1
D: NA
V: TRBV29-1
DNA: TGCAGCGTTGTAGTGGGGACGACTGAAGCTTTCTTT
CDR3: CSVVVGTTEAFF

size: few
J: TRBJ2-7
D: NA
V: TRBV11-1
DNA: TGTGCCAGCAGCTGGGGGAACGAGCAGTACTTC
CDR3: CASSWGNEQYF

size: NA
J: TRBJ2-7
D: NA
V: TRBV24-1
DNA: TGTGCCACCAGTGATTCAAGAGGTGTAACCTACGAGCAGTACTTC
CDR3: CATSDSRGVTYEQYF

size: NA
J: TRBJ2-2
D: NA
V: TRBV2
DNA: TGTGCCAGCAGTGACCCTCCAGGGAGTCGCACCGGGGAGCTGTTTTTT
CDR3: CASSDPPGSRTGELFF

size: NA
J: TRBJ2-1
D: TRBD2
V: TRBV4-2
DNA: TGTGCCAGCAGCCAGGCCGGGACTAGCGCATCCTACAATGAGCAGTTCTTC
CDR3: CASSQAGTSASYNEQFF

size: NA
J: TRBJ2-1
D: NA
V: TRBV7-2
DNA: TGTGCCAGCAGCTCTCAAAGATACAATGAGCAGTTCTTC
CDR3: CASSSQRYNEQFF

size: NA
J: TRBJ1-3
D: NA
V: TRBV29-1
DNA: TGCAGCGTTAGCTCCGACAGGCCCTCTGGAAACACCATATATTTT
CDR3: CSVSSDRPSGNTIYF